This T cell receptor (beta chain) was recovered during a study of T cell changes during pregnancy in multiple sclerosis (dated by TCRdb to about 2019). For the study in its entirety: The study examined how the T cell repertoire changed over the course of pregnancy in women with multiple sclerosis.

Libraries were made using the immunoSEQ multiplex PCR assay. Here the immuneACCESS table is served through TCRdb, limited to in-frame sequences with V and J called. Missing clones are a known gap in these copies; in checked studies unresolved V genes cover under half, and the rest lacks a known reason. The sample contains about 40,000 clones, about 90% of them found a single time. Over 5% of the sample comes from the top ten. A remark on this clone: No cognate antigen has been identified for it. Base qualities were left out, and no much larger clone turns up one base away.

Per the germline V gene, SGHRS is the CDR1 and YFSETQ is the CDR2. V is clipped by 3 bases and J by 0 bases, and the sequence between their germline boundaries is 8 bases long. Including the terminal cysteine and phenylalanine, the CDR3 comprises 14 residues. Only the CDR3 DNA is retained, 42 bases long and in frame from the first base. This sample comprised peripheral blood, obtained in the first trimester of pregnancy. This sequence uses TRBV5-1 and TRBJ2-3, with the D segment identity uncertain. This sequence originates from a female donor in good health, enrolled as a control in a pregnancy study. The nucleotide sequence is TGCGCCAGCAGCTCCCTCTCTAGCACAGATACGCAGTATTTT. It specifies CASSSLSSTDTQYF. The full variable domain, with segments outside the CDR3 supplied by the reference TRBV5-1 and TRBJ2-3 proteins, appears as KAGVTQTPRYLIKTRGQQVTLSCSPISGHRSVSWYQQTPGQGLQFLFEYFSETQRNKGNFPGRFSGRQFSNSRSEMNVSTLELGDSALYLCASSSLSSTDTQYFGPGTRLTVL.